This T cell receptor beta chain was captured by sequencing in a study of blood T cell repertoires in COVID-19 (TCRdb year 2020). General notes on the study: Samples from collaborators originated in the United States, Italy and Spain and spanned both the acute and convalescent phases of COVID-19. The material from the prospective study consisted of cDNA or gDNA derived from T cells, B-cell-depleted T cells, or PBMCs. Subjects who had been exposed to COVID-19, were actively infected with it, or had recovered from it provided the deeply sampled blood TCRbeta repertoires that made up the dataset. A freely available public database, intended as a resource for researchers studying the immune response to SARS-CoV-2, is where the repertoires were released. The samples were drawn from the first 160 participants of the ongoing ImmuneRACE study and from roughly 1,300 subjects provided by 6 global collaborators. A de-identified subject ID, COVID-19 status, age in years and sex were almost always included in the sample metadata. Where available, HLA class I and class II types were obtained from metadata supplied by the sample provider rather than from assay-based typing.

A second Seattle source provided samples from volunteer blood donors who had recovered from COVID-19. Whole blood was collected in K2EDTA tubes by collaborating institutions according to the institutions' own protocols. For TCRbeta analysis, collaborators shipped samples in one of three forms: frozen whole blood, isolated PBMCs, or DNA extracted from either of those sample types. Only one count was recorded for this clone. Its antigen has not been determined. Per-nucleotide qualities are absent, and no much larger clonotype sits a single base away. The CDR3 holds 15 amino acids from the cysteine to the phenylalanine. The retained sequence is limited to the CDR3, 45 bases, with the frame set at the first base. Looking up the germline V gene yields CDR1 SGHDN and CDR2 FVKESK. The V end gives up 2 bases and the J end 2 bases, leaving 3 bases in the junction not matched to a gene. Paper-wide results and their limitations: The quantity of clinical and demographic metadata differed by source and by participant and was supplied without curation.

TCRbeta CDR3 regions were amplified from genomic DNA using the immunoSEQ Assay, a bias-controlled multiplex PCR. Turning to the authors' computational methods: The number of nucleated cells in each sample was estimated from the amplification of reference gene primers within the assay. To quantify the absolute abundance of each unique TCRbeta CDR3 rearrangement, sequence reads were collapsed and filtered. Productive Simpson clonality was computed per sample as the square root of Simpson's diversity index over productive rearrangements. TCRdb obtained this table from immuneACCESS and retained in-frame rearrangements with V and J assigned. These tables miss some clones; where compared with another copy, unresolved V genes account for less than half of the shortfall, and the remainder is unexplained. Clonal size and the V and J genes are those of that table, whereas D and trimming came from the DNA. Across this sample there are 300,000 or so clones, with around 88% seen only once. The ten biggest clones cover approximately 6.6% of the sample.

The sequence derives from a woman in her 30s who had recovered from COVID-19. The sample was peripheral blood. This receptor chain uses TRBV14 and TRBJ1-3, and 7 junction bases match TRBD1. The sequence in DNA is TGTGCCAGCAGCCAACTGGGGACAGCTGGAAACACCATATATTTT. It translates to CASSQLGTAGNTIYF.